This TCR beta chain was recovered during a study of T-cell memory formation after mild COVID-19. Study observations and caveats: A subset of responding clones appeared in pre-infection memory, suggesting cross-reactive memory joined.

CDR3 length equals 15 residues. V dropped 3 bases and J dropped 0 bases, with 12 bases sitting between them. Germline CDR1 reads LGHNA; CDR2 reads YNFKEQ. On this clonotype itself: Its antigen is still unknown.

TCRdb redid the calling of the 5' RACE reads with MiXCR, one entry per CDR3 protein. The data show about 200,000 distinct CDR3 sequences, with over 7.5% seen just once and 3.5% held by the top ten. Sequenced input: PBMCs or a T cell subset sorted from them (not recorded which). This chain links TRBV4-2 with TRBJ2-7; D not resolved. The origin of this receptor is a man between 18 and 29 years old who had mild COVID-19 (a few samples of this study predate the infection). Cell type and time point are not known. CDR3 sequence (DNA): TGTGCCAGCAGCCAGGGTGGGTCAAGCTCCTACGAGCAGTACTTC. As protein: CASSQGGSSSYEQYF.